These 26 T cell receptor beta chains were sequenced from one sample in a study of PD-L1 blockade in urothelial cancer. Sequencing used immunoSEQ multiplex PCR; TCRdb keeps in-frame clones, though not all of them. The sample records roughly 120,000 clones, more than 85% being singletons. Noted time point: peripheral blood 6 weeks after treatment start. Sequencing used PBMCs, obtained around atezolizumab (anti-PD-L1) treatment. The source of these receptors is a man aged 55 to 70 with urothelial cancer.

This clone is a singleton in its sample. This sequence joins TRBV5-1 and TRBJ1-2, with D possibly being TRBD1 (5 bases). V lost 5 bases to trimming and J lost 6 bases, with 14 bases between them. The CDR3 is 13 residues long. Germline V lookup: CDR1 SGHRS, CDR2 YFSETQ. CDR3 sequence: CASSTQGDDGYTF. CDR3 DNA: TGCGCCAGCAGTACCCAGGGTGATGATGGCTACACCTTC. The full variable domain, with the rest looked up from reference TRBV5-1 and TRBJ1-2, is KAGVTQTPRYLIKTRGQQVTLSCSPISGHRSVSWYQQTPGQGLQFLFEYFSETQRNKGNFPGRFSGRQFSNSRSEMNVSTLELGDSALYLCASSTQGDDGYTFGSGTRLTVV.

The chain is built from TRBV27 and TRBJ2-7; 7 positions match TRBD1. Germline CDR1 reads MNHEY; CDR2 reads SMNVEV (reference sequence). This CDR3 has 17 residues. The ends lost 0 bases at V and 3 bases at J; junction bases unmatched: 11. CDR3 nucleotide sequence: TGTGCCAGCAGTTTATCTCAAACCCCGGGACAGAGCTACGAGCAGTACTTC. Translated: CASSLSQTPGQSYEQYF.

CDR3 in DNA: TGTGCCAGCAGTGAGACCCTACAACTAGCGGGAGAGACAGATACGCAGTATTTT. Translated: CASSETLQLAGETDTQYF. The chain joins TRBV6-1 to TRBJ2-3; 11 nucleotides agree with TRBD2. Germline CDR1 is MNHNS and CDR2 is SASEGT. CDR3 length equals 18 residues. With V trimmed by 3 bases and J by 3 bases, 11 bases remained unmatched.

The CDR3 protein is CASRRTGANTGELFF. CDR3 nucleotides: TGTGCCAGCAGGCGGACAGGGGCGAACACCGGGGAGCTGTTTTTT. V gene TRBV2 combines with J gene TRBJ2-2; TRBD1 aligns across 9 bases. Looked up from germline, CDR1 is SNHLY and CDR2 is FYNNEI. The CDR3 is 15 residues long. J was trimmed by 0 bases and V by 6 bases; bases with no gene match: 2. Based on the CDR3 plus reference TRBV2 and TRBJ2-2, the full variable domain is EPEVTQTPSHQVTQMGQEVILRCVPISNHLYFYWYRQILGQKVEFLVSFYNNEISEKSEIFDDQFSVERPDGSNFTLKIRSTKLEDSAMYFCASRRTGANTGELFFGEGSRLTVL.

The V gene is TRBV7-3, the J gene TRBJ1-6, with 7 positions matching TRBD1. Per germline, CDR1 SGHTA and CDR2 FQGTGA. V lost 1 base and J lost 9; bases outside the gene matches: 3. This CDR3 comprises 14 residues. DNA for the CDR3: TGTGCCAGCAGCTTAAACAGGGGAGGTTCACCCCTCCACTTT. Its protein is CASSLNRGGSPLHF.

The chain employs TRBV5-1 and TRBJ1-3, with D hard to call. The CDR3 covers 15 residues. Germline V CDR1 and CDR2: SGHRS, YFSETQ. V was shortened by 0 bases and J by 4 bases, with 11 bases between the two germline ends. CDR3 region: CASSLDRSEGNTIYF. The CDR3 nucleotides are TGCGCCAGCAGCTTGGACCGTTCCGAGGGAAACACCATATATTTT.

V gene TRBV18 combines with J gene TRBJ2-3; D possibly corresponds to TRBD1 (5 bases). This CDR3 region has 16 residues. Trimming removed 0 bases at V and 0 bases at J, with 10 bases between. The germline CDR1 and CDR2 sequences are KGHSH and LQKENI. The CDR3 DNA reads as TGTGCCAGCTCACCACCTTTAAGACAGAGCACAGATACGCAGTATTTT. Translation gives CASSPPLRQSTDTQYF.

Written as DNA, the CDR3 is TGTGCCAGCAGTGCCCCGCACAGGGAAGATACGCAGTATTTT. Its protein is CASSAPHREDTQYF. V usage is TRBV6-5 and J usage is TRBJ2-3, with TRBD1 as a possible D gene (6 bases). Germline CDR1 is MNHEY and CDR2 is SVGAGI. The CDR3 has 14 residues. V lost 5 bases, J lost 5 bases, and 14 bases lay in between.

V and J are TRBV6-5 and TRBJ2-7; D not certain. The ends were cut back, 4 bases at V and 2 bases at J, with 9 bases in the middle. The CDR3 is 13 residues long. Germline V lookup: CDR1 MNHEY, CDR2 SVGAGI. CDR3 in amino acids: CASSSRSPYEQYF. The CDR3 DNA sequence: TGTGCCAGCAGTTCTCGGAGTCCCTACGAGCAGTACTTC.

The chain links TRBV5-1 to TRBJ2-3; 9 bases fit TRBD2. CDR3 size: 17 residues. The V gene's germline CDR1 is SGHRS and CDR2 YFSETQ. The V segment lost 5 bases and the J segment 3 bases; nucleotides outside the gene matches: 13. CDR3 residues: CASSPPIAGAGTDTQYF. CDR3 nucleotide sequence: TGCGCCAGCAGTCCCCCGATAGCGGGAGCCGGAACAGATACGCAGTATTTT. Drawing the rest from reference TRBV5-1 and TRBJ2-3, the complete variable domain is KAGVTQTPRYLIKTRGQQVTLSCSPISGHRSVSWYQQTPGQGLQFLFEYFSETQRNKGNFPGRFSGRQFSNSRSEMNVSTLELGDSALYLCASSPPIAGAGTDTQYFGPGTRLTVL.

This rearrangement joins TRBV6-1 to TRBJ2-3; 8 nucleotides align to TRBD1. V was clipped by 2 bases and J by 10 bases; unmatched bases: 11. From germline, CDR1 is MNHNS and CDR2 SASEGT. The CDR3 runs 15 residues. The CDR3 DNA sequence: TGTGCCAGCAGTGAATCCAGGGGGCCGGGGGAGCCGCAGTATTTT. Encoded protein: CASSESRGPGEPQYF.

The V and J genes are TRBV11-2 and TRBJ2-7; D not resolved. Germline V gene data show CDR1 as SGHAT and CDR2 as FQNNGV. V was trimmed by 3 bases and J by 5 bases, leaving 14 bases between them. This CDR3 spans 14 amino acids. The CDR3 sequence is CASSFSSSSDEQYF. The CDR3 nucleotides read TGTGCCAGCAGCTTTTCCTCTTCCAGCGACGAGCAGTACTTC.

The chain joins TRBV5-5 to TRBJ1-2; D is ambiguous. Trimming cost V 4 bases and J 6 bases, with 13 bases left between them. Germline V CDR1 and CDR2: SGHKS, YYEKEE (reference sequence). The CDR3 runs 13 residues. DNA of the CDR3: TGTGCCAGCAGCCCTATTCAGGCGCATGGCTACACCTTC. Its translation: CASSPIQAHGYTF.

V usage is TRBV5-1 and J usage is TRBJ2-1; the match to TRBD1 covers 8 bases. The CDR3 spans 14 residues. J was trimmed by 5 bases and V by 3 bases; bases with no gene match: 4. Per the germline V gene, CDR1 is SGHRS and CDR2 is YFSETQ. CDR3 coding DNA: TGCGCCAGCAGCTACCTACAGGGGGACAATGAGCAGTTCTTC. It is translated as CASSYLQGDNEQFF.

The chain is built from TRBV6-1 and TRBJ2-5; D is uncertain. Trimming took off 8 bases at V and 7 bases at J, with 14 bases between the two ends. The germline V gene has CDR1 MNHNS and CDR2 SASEGT. The CDR3 runs 12 residues. The CDR3 loop reads CASVMGLSTQYF. As DNA, the CDR3 is TGTGCCAGCGTGATGGGCCTCTCGACCCAGTACTTC.

This clone has just a few counts. The chain employs TRBV11-1 and TRBJ1-2; 7 nucleotides align to TRBD1. The CDR3 spans 13 residues. J lost 4 bases, V lost 5 bases, and 4 bases had no gene match. Germline V gene lookup returns CDR1 SGHAT and CDR2 FQDESV (reference sequence). CDR3 region: CASSPGTAYGYTF. CDR3 DNA: TGTGCCAGCAGCCCAGGGACAGCCTATGGCTACACCTTC.

The rearrangement joins TRBV20-1 to TRBJ2-5; 7 nucleotides line up with TRBD2. CDR3 length: 11 amino acids. With 8 bases clipped from V and 5 bases from J, the junction kept 5 bases outside the gene matches. In germline, CDR1 is DFQATT, CDR2 SNEGSKA (reference sequence). The DNA for the CDR3 is TGCAGTACCCAGCGGGGTGAGACCCAGTACTTC. Translated, it gives CSTQRGETQYF.

DNA for the CDR3: TGTGCCAGCATTAGACCGGGACAGGGGGCTGAAGCTTTCTTT. Translating it yields CASIRPGQGAEAFF. The V call is TRBV6-1, the J call TRBJ1-1; TRBD1 agrees at 11 bases. The trim removed 7 bases at V and 6 bases at J, leaving 7 bases unmatched. CDR3 size: 14 residues. Germline V CDR1 and CDR2: MNHNS, SASEGT.

This rearrangement joins TRBV6-1 to TRBJ1-3; no firm D call. Trimming removed 6 bases at V and 6 bases at J, with 9 bases between. This CDR3 has 12 residues. CDR1 and CDR2 from the germline V gene are MNHNS and SASEGT. The DNA of the CDR3 is TGTGCCAGCAGGATGGGCCAAAACACCATATATTTT. It yields the protein CASRMGQNTIYF.

V is TRBV28 and J is TRBJ1-2, with D perhaps matching TRBD1 (5 bases). The CDR3 is made up of 13 amino acids. The V gene's germline CDR1 is MDHEN and CDR2 SYDVKM. The germline V and J ends were trimmed by 1 base and 6 bases, with 9 bases remaining between them. Written as DNA, the CDR3 is TGTGCCAGCAGTTTATCCAGGGCCCATGGCTACACCTTC. This sequence encodes CASSLSRAHGYTF.

The chain recombines TRBV5-1 with TRBJ1-2, with D possibly being TRBD1 (6 bases). The CDR3 has 15 residues. The V end lost 4 bases, the J end lost 8 bases, and 21 bases lay between the germline ends. The germline CDR1 and CDR2 sequences are SGHRS and YFSETQ. CDR3 residues: CASSVDYGQTGGYTF. CDR3 bases: TGCGCCAGCAGCGTGGACTACGGACAGACCGGCGGCTACACCTTC.

This clone occurred once. CDR3 amino acids: CAIATGMNTEAFF. CDR3 nucleotide sequence: TGTGCCATCGCGACAGGAATGAACACTGAAGCTTTCTTT. This chain joins TRBV2 and TRBJ1-1; TRBD1 might be the D (6 bases). The CDR3 loop spans 13 amino acids. Trimming stripped 10 bases from V and 0 bases from J, with 12 bases between. Germline V gene lookup returns CDR1 SNHLY and CDR2 FYNNEI. Looking up the rest from reference TRBV2 and TRBJ1-1 gives the full variable domain: EPEVTQTPSHQVTQMGQEVILRCVPISNHLYFYWYRQILGQKVEFLVSFYNNEISEKSEIFDDQFSVERPDGSNFTLKIRSTKLEDSAMYFCAIATGMNTEAFFGQGTRLTVV.

The J gene is TRBJ2-2, the V gene TRBV7-4, with no clear D. This CDR3 spans 13 amino acids. CDR1 is SGHVT, CDR2 SQSDAQ, per germline. V lost 1 base and J 9 bases, leaving 9 bases between the germline ends. CDR3 DNA: TGTGCCAGCAGCTTAGATTGGGCTTGGGAGCTGTTTTTT. It specifies CASSLDWAWELFF.

The rearrangement joins TRBV7-3 to TRBJ2-5, with TRBD2 as a possible D gene (6 bases). The CDR3 is 16 amino acids. V lost 3 bases to trimming and J lost 2 bases, with 16 bases between them. Germline CDR1 reads SGHTA; CDR2 reads FQGTGA. The CDR3, as DNA: TGTGCCAGCAGCTTGGGTGCTAGCGTCGGTCAAGAGACCCAGTACTTC. This encodes CASSLGASVGQETQYF.

The count of this clone is one. This chain links TRBV27 with TRBJ2-7, with D possibly TRBD1 on 5 matching bases. V lost 5 bases and J lost 7, with 15 bases in between. The germline V gene has CDR1 MNHEY and CDR2 SMNVEV (reference sequence). This CDR3 contains 13 residues. CDR3 protein: CASSVTAFSEQYF. As DNA, the CDR3 is TGTGCCAGCAGTGTGACAGCCTTCTCGGAGCAGTACTTC.

This clone was counted once. The V gene is TRBV6-1, the J gene TRBJ2-2, with D maybe TRBD1 (6 bases). The CDR3 runs 15 residues. Germline values: CDR1 MNHNS, CDR2 SASEGT. Deletions cut 5 bases from V and 0 bases from J, with 10 bases between. The CDR3 sequence: CASSLQGSNTGELFF. The CDR3 coding sequence is TGTGCCAGCAGTTTACAGGGATCGAACACCGGGGAGCTGTTTTTT.